This TCR beta chain was captured by sequencing in a study of spatial heterogeneity in lung cancer. In the study overall: Strong correlation linked TCR transcript counts in tumor regions to a T cell module score derived from matched bulk RNA-seq. Unique TCR and UMI combinations averaged more than ten appearances each in raw reads.

Via MiXCR, TCRdb re-called the 5' RACE reads, giving one row per CDR3 protein. The sample holds 8,000 to 9,500 distinct CDR3 sequences; 7% are singletons and the top ten take around 9.3%. The V gene end was trimmed by 0 bases and the J gene end by 7 bases; junction bases not matched to a gene: 12. This CDR3 comprises 17 residues. From germline, CDR1 is MNHEY and CDR2 SVGEGT. This clonotype was seen at least ten times. Its cognate antigen is unknown. Documented time point: sample taken at primary tumor resection. Study conclusions and caveats: Higher tumor mutation counts went along with higher counts of expanded intratumoral alpha and beta TCRs.

The sequencing used lung tumor tissue, collected at surgery. This clonotype originated in a male donor with early-stage non-small cell lung cancer. The V and J genes are TRBV6-2 or TRBV6-3 and TRBJ2-7; 10 bases map to TRBD2. The CDR3 DNA is TGTGCCAGCAGTTACTCCTTCGTCGGTAGCGGGAGGAGTGAGCAGTACTTC. Translating gives CASSYSFVGSGRSEQYF.